Reported below is one T cell receptor (beta chain). Its specificity is unknown. TCRdb used MiXCR to reprocess the RT-PCR reads, holding one entry per CDR3 protein. The sample lists about 700,000 distinct CDR3 sequences, more than 11% seen once, with approximately 6.5% in the top ten. This specimen belongs to a study of response to subunit inactivated influenza vaccine. Broader study findings: Authors suggested each seasonal influenza vaccination recruits few new T cells.

Germline V lookup: CDR1 LGHNA, CDR2 YNFKEQ. This CDR3 contains 17 residues. V gave up 0 bases and J gave up 0 bases, with 12 bases separating them. J is TRBJ1-3 and V is TRBV4-2; D is undetermined. The receptor was derived from a man in his fifties or sixties who received an inactivated influenza vaccine. Sequenced material: PBMCs from blood, taken roughly 2 weeks before vaccination. The CDR3 is CASSQDPGLFSGNTIYF. The CDR3 DNA follows: TGTGCCAGCAGCCAAGATCCGGGCCTATTCTCTGGAAACACCATATATTTT.